What follows is one T cell receptor beta chain and its context. The CDR3 contains 17 residues. The germline CDR1 and CDR2 sequences are SGHDN and FVKESK. V was pared by 0 bases and J by 5 bases, with 19 bases between. Donors were grouped by their self-reported clinical history. The data derive from a study of blood T cell repertoires in COVID-19. Generated by immunoSEQ multiplex PCR, the TCRdb table keeps only in-frame clones and is missing some. The data contain fewer than 450,000 clones, roughly 88% of them seen just once; the ten biggest clones take up about 0.6%. The sequence was collected from a man between 18 and 29 years old who had recovered from COVID-19. Sequencing was carried out using PBMCs or T cells enriched from blood (not recorded which). The genes are TRBV14 and TRBJ1-1, with D possibly matching TRBD1 (6 bases). The CDR3 reads CASSQEETGWFGTEAFF. Written as DNA, the CDR3 is TGTGCCAGCAGCCAAGAGGAGACAGGCTGGTTTGGAACTGAAGCTTTCTTT. The variable domain in full, completed from reference TRBV14 and TRBJ1-1, reads EAGVTQFPSHSVIEKGQTVTLRCDPISGHDNLYWYRRVMGKEIKFLLHFVKESKQDESGMPNNRFLAERTGGTYSTLKVQPAELEDSGVYFCASSQEETGWFGTEAFFGQGTRLTVV.